This T cell receptor (beta chain) was identified during a study of T cells after yellow fever vaccination. TCR cDNA, made by 5'RACE template switching, carried an added universal primer site and UMIs. MiXCR, applied by TCRdb to the 5' RACE reads, yields one record per CDR3 protein. This table holds hundreds of thousands of distinct CDR3 sequences, 17% found once. Germline-derived CDR1 and CDR2 are MNHNS and SASEGT. Trimming removed 6 bases at V and 10 bases at J, with 21 bases between. The CDR3 consists of 14 residues. The sample was PBMCs, taken about 5 days after the first yellow fever vaccination. This sequence originates from a young man who received the YFV17D yellow fever vaccine. The chain carries TRBV6-1 and TRBJ1-2; D is perhaps TRBD1 (6 bases). This CDR3 is CASRVGGAGALYTF. Here the CDR3 DNA reads TGTGCCAGCAGGGTGGGGGGGGCAGGGGCCCTCTACACCTTC.